This TCR beta chain was found in a study of PD-L1 blockade in urothelial cancer. Study-wide context: Median T cell yield per blood sample was 110,000 to 150,000 cells. General study points: Greater 3-week expansion of tumor-associated blood clones was recorded for durable-benefit patients.

Noted time point: peripheral blood 6 weeks after treatment start. The cohort comprised individuals with locally advanced or metastatic urothelial carcinoma. Between 1 and 8 samples, pretreatment and on-treatment, were given by each patient. This clone occurred a few times. Its antigen is not identified. The CDR3 loop spans 15 amino acids. Trimming pared 4 bases from V and 1 base from J, leaving 11 bases between. The germline V gene encodes CDR1 LGHNA and CDR2 YNFKEQ. The protocol was immunoSEQ multiplex PCR, while the TCRdb copy is restricted to in-frame clones and leaves out a portion. This table holds about 30,000 clones, roughly 83% found once.

The chain combines TRBV4-2 with TRBJ1-5; D not resolved. Sequenced here: PBMCs, sampled around atezolizumab (anti-PD-L1) treatment. The source of this sequence is a man aged 65 to 79 with urothelial cancer. In nucleotides, the CDR3 is TGTGCCAGCAGCCCCGGTGGGAGCAGCAATCAGCCCCAGCATTTT. Its protein product is CASSPGGSSNQPQHF.